This is a list of T cell receptor beta chains from one sample in a study of OX40 agonist ivuxolimab in advanced cancers. Sequenced by immunoSEQ multiplex PCR; TCRdb stores in-frame clones only, minus some. Of 85,000 to 100,000 clones listed, approximately 93% are singletons. Sequences were derived from CD4+ or CD8+ T cells sorted from blood, sampled in a trial of the OX40 agonist ivuxolimab. The receptors were gathered from an adult with an advanced solid tumor such as melanoma, head and neck, liver or kidney cancer. CDR3s include the opening cysteine and the closing phenylalanine or tryptophan. A D gene is named only where the DNA matches it firmly. Only some rows state a clone size, as once, few, many or a class for expanded clones.

CDR3aa,CDR3nt,j_gene,v_gene,d_gene,abundance
CSVGRGETQRETQYF,TGCAGCGTTGGGAGGGGAGAGACCCAGCGGGAGACCCAGTACTTC,TRBJ2-5,TRBV29-1,.,.
CASSSGQGLNSNQPQHF,TGTGCCAGCAGCAGCGGACAGGGCCTAAATAGCAATCAGCCCCAGCATTTT,TRBJ1-5,TRBV21-1,.,.
CASSLTFYGYTF,TGTGCCAGCAGCCTGACCTTCTATGGCTACACCTTC,TRBJ1-2,TRBV5-6,.,.
CASRGDIDQPQHF,TGTGCCAGCAGAGGGGACATCGATCAGCCCCAGCATTTT,TRBJ1-5,TRBV6-6,.,.
CASSFLQGTGEAFF,TGTGCCAGCAGCTTTTTACAGGGGACGGGTGAAGCTTTCTTT,TRBJ1-1,TRBV13,TRBD1,.
CASSLSGENGQYF,TGTGCCAGCAGCTTATCTGGAGAGAATGGCCAGTACTTC,TRBJ2-5,TRBV7-9,.,.
CASSLVWREQFF,TGTGCCAGCAGCTTAGTTTGGAGAGAGCAGTTCTTC,TRBJ2-1,TRBV7-2,.,.
CASSITTSGGARLYEQYF,TGCGCCAGCAGCATAACTACTAGCGGGGGGGCCCGTCTCTACGAGCAGTACTTC,TRBJ2-7,TRBV5-1,TRBD2,.
CASSLGRGRTEAFF,TGTGCCAGCAGTTTGGGTCGGGGACGGACTGAAGCTTTCTTT,TRBJ1-1,TRBV28,.,.
CAIGQGSEKLFF,TGTGCCATCGGGCAGGGATCTGAAAAACTGTTTTTT,TRBJ1-4,TRBV10-3,.,.
CASSENLRGELFF,TGTGCCAGCAGTGAAAACCTCCGGGGGGAACTGTTTTTT,TRBJ1-4,TRBV2,.,.
CASSEIGTSYEQYF,TGTGCCAGCAGCGAGATCGGGACCAGCTACGAGCAGTACTTC,TRBJ2-7,TRBV9,.,.
CASSPTGVNTGELFF,TGTGCCAGTAGCCCGACAGGGGTTAACACCGGGGAGCTGTTTTTT,TRBJ2-2,TRBV19,TRBD1,.
CSVDRVNTEAFF,TGCAGCGTTGACAGGGTGAACACTGAAGCTTTCTTT,TRBJ1-1,TRBV29-1,.,.
CAVRDSRWEQYF,TGTGCCGTCCGGGACTCCCGCTGGGAGCAGTACTTC,TRBJ2-7,TRBV6-5,.,.
CASSPGQTSYNEQFF,TGTGCCAGCTCACCTGGACAGACCTCCTACAATGAGCAGTTCTTC,TRBJ2-1,TRBV18,.,.
CASSLAGSRGAFF,TGTGCCAGCAGCTTGGCGGGGAGCAGAGGGGCTTTCTTT,TRBJ1-1,TRBV4-2,.,.
CASTDREKLFF,TGTGCCAGCACCGACAGGGAAAAACTGTTTTTT,TRBJ1-4,TRBV7-9,.,.
CASSLGHAVILGYTF,TGTGCCAGCAGCTTGGGGCACGCGGTTATTTTGGGCTACACCTTC,TRBJ1-2,TRBV7-2,.,.
CASSPGGENIQYF,TGCGCCAGCAGCCCAGGGGGGGAGAACATTCAGTACTTC,TRBJ2-4,TRBV5-1,.,.
CASSPPGQDNEKLFF,TGTGCCAGTAGTCCCCCGGGACAGGACAATGAAAAACTGTTTTTT,TRBJ1-4,TRBV19,TRBD1,.
CASSLGGGVADTQYF,TGTGCCAGCAGCTTGGGAGGGGGGGTCGCAGATACGCAGTATTTT,TRBJ2-3,TRBV5-4,.,.
CASSSYVQPQHF,TGTGCCAGCAGTTCCTACGTTCAGCCCCAGCATTTT,TRBJ1-5,TRBV28,.,.
CASSPRPTSGSSNEQFF,TGTGCCAGTAGCCCCCGACCCACTAGCGGGAGTTCCAATGAGCAGTTCTTC,TRBJ2-1,TRBV19,TRBD2,.
CASSASSLALHF,TGTGCCAGCAGTGCCAGCAGCTTAGCGCTCCACTTT,TRBJ1-6,TRBV25-1,.,.
CASSVGIQGGTNTEAFF,TGTGCCAGCAGCGTAGGAATCCAGGGGGGAACGAACACTGAAGCTTTCTTT,TRBJ1-1,TRBV9,TRBD1,.
CSVGQGSYNEQFF,TGCAGCGTTGGACAGGGTTCCTACAATGAGCAGTTCTTC,TRBJ2-1,TRBV29-1,TRBD1,.
CASRPGGGILYGYTF,TGTGCCAGCAGACCCGGGGGGGGTATCCTCTATGGCTACACCTTC,TRBJ1-2,TRBV7-9,.,.
CASSLVPLGQLTEAFF,TGTGCCAGCAGCTTAGTACCCCTAGGACAGTTGACTGAAGCTTTCTTT,TRBJ1-1,TRBV7-2,.,.
CASSLGIGEYF,TGTGCCAGCAGCTTGGGGATCGGGGAGTACTTC,TRBJ2-7,TRBV5-6,.,.
CASSQELAGGWEQFF,TGTGCCAGCAGCCAGGAACTAGCGGGGGGCTGGGAGCAGTTCTTC,TRBJ2-1,TRBV7-2,TRBD2,once
CASSSLQGGLEKLFF,TGTGCCAGCAGTTCCCTACAGGGCGGATTGGAAAAACTGTTTTTT,TRBJ1-4,TRBV6-5,.,.
CAWTPFGGLSTDTQYF,TGTGCCTGGACCCCCTTTGGGGGCCTTAGCACAGATACGCAGTATTTT,TRBJ2-3,TRBV30,.,.
CASSLNTGELFF,TGTGCCAGCAGTCTAAACACCGGGGAGCTGTTTTTT,TRBJ2-2,TRBV27,.,.
CASSYTDRAGYTF,TGTGCCAGCAGTTACACAGACAGGGCTGGCTACACCTTC,TRBJ1-2,TRBV6-6,TRBD1,.
CASSLVRTGRVPNTEAFF,TGCGCCAGCAGCTTGGTTCGGACAGGGAGGGTCCCGAACACTGAAGCTTTCTTT,TRBJ1-1,TRBV5-1,TRBD1,.
CASSRLVDEQYF,TGTGCCAGCAGCCGGTTGGTAGACGAGCAGTACTTC,TRBJ2-7,TRBV5-5,.,.
CASSGAGGSYNEQFF,TGTGCCAGCAGCGGAGCGGGAGGGAGCTACAATGAGCAGTTCTTC,TRBJ2-1,TRBV9,TRBD2,.
CAISDRDSRGYTF,TGTGCCATCAGTGACCGCGACTCTCGAGGCTACACCTTC,TRBJ1-2,TRBV10-3,.,.
CASSQSLGGVTDTQYF,TGCGCCAGCAGCCAGTCTTTGGGGGGTGTCACAGATACGCAGTATTTT,TRBJ2-3,TRBV4-3,.,.
CASSPRDGSQETQYF,TGTGCCAGCTCACCGAGGGACGGTTCCCAAGAGACCCAGTACTTC,TRBJ2-5,TRBV18,.,.
CASSVVPFAAQGEQYF,TGTGCCAGCAGCGTAGTTCCTTTTGCGGCTCAGGGCGAGCAGTACTTC,TRBJ2-7,TRBV9,.,.
CASSLGGNNQPQHF,TGTGCCAGCAGTTTAGGGGGGAACAATCAGCCCCAGCATTTT,TRBJ1-5,TRBV27,.,.
CASRPVRGTGELFF,TGTGCCAGCAGACCAGTAAGGGGCACCGGGGAGCTGTTTTTT,TRBJ2-2,TRBV9,.,once
CASSRTAVYEQYF,TGTGCCAGCAGCCGGACAGCCGTCTACGAGCAGTACTTC,TRBJ2-7,TRBV5-6,.,.
CASNSGSTDTQYF,TGCGCCAGCAACAGCGGGAGCACAGATACGCAGTATTTT,TRBJ2-3,TRBV4-1,.,.
CASSLATNSVPSTDTQYF,TGTGCCAGCAGCTTGGCGACGAATTCAGTACCTAGCACAGATACGCAGTATTTT,TRBJ2-3,TRBV5-5,.,.
CASSYSSTARQFF,TGTGCCAGCAGTTACTCGAGTACTGCGCGGCAGTTCTTC,TRBJ2-1,TRBV6-5,.,once
CASRSDRANGYTF,TGTGCCAGCAGATCGGACAGGGCCAATGGCTACACCTTC,TRBJ1-2,TRBV27,TRBD1,.
CASSLNTGNSPLHF,TGTGCCAGCAGCTTAAATACAGGGAATTCACCCCTCCACTTT,TRBJ1-6,TRBV5-4,.,.
CASSPYRGDPYEQYF,TGTGCCAGCAGCCCTTACAGGGGAGACCCCTACGAGCAGTACTTC,TRBJ2-7,TRBV5-4,TRBD1,once
CASSLDGQAYEQYF,TGTGCCAGCAGCTTAGACGGACAGGCCTACGAGCAGTACTTC,TRBJ2-7,TRBV11-2,TRBD1,.
CASSIIAGGPGTGELFF,TGTGCCAGCAGCATCATAGCGGGGGGGCCGGGAACCGGGGAGCTGTTTTTT,TRBJ2-2,TRBV5-8,TRBD2,once
CASSQLGGLTEAFF,TGTGCCAGCAGCCAGTTGGGGGGGCTCACTGAAGCTTTCTTT,TRBJ1-1,TRBV7-8,.,.
CAISGGLAGYEQYF,TGTGCCATCAGTGGGGGACTAGCGGGTTACGAGCAGTACTTC,TRBJ2-7,TRBV10-3,TRBD2,.